Listed below are T cell receptor beta chains from one sample, sequenced in a study of shared clonotypes between healthy human individuals. TCRdb keeps only in-frame clones here, not all; method: immunoSEQ multiplex PCR. The repertoire holds 450,000 to 550,000 clones, approximately 79% seen once, with approximately 13% in the top ten. The sample comprised PBMCs. These receptors all come from a woman aged 40-49 years in good health. Some clones in this sample may be carry-over from other donors' samples. CDR3s include the opening cysteine and the closing phenylalanine or tryptophan. D genes are given only for firm matches. The size field is filled for only some rows; it gives once, few, many or a size class.

>TRBD1|TRBV19|TRBJ1-4|12|.
TGTGCCAGTAACAGGGGGGATGAAAAACTGTTTTTT
CASNRGDEKLFF
>.|TRBV7-2|TRBJ2-1|15|.
TGTGCCAGCAGCTTCGACAGCAGCTCCTACAATGAGCAGTTCTTC
CASSFDSSSYNEQFF
>.|TRBV2|TRBJ2-2|15|few
TGTGCCAGCGACGTAGCGAAACCCAACACCGGGGAGCTGTTTTTT
CASDVAKPNTGELFF
>TRBD2|TRBV6-1|TRBJ2-7|16|.
TGTGCCAGCAGTGCGGGGTCAGCGGGAGGTGCCTACGAGCAGTACTTC
CASSAGSAGGAYEQYF
>TRBD2|TRBV28|TRBJ2-1|18|few
TGTGCCAGTTCATCACTCTCTGGACTAGCGGGAGGGCCCAATGAGCAGTTCTTC
CASSSLSGLAGGPNEQFF
>.|TRBV9|TRBJ1-2|12|.
TGTGCCAGCAGCGTAGCTCCCCATGGCTACACCTTC
CASSVAPHGYTF
>.|TRBV7-2|TRBJ2-7|14|.
TGTGCCAGCAGCTTAACAGGCGGCTCCTACGAGCAGTACTTC
CASSLTGGSYEQYF
>TRBD1|TRBV19|TRBJ2-7|13|.
TGTGCCAGTAGCCCAGGACAGGTCTACGAGCAGTACTTC
CASSPGQVYEQYF
>TRBD2|TRBV11-2|TRBJ2-1|15|.
TGTGCCAGCAGCTGGGGACTAGGATTGGACAATGAGCAGTTCTTC
CASSWGLGLDNEQFF
>.|TRBV28|TRBJ1-5|17|.
TGTGCCGGACGGCCGGGACCCAGGCGGAGAGGTAATCAGCCCCAGCATTTT
CAGRPGPRRRGNQPQHF
>TRBD2|TRBV5-8|TRBJ2-3|16|.
TGTGCCAGCAGCTTGGAGAGGACTAGCGGCACAGATACGCAGTATTTT
CASSLERTSGTDTQYF
>.|TRBV19|TRBJ1-1|16|.
TGTGCCAGTAGTATACTATCGGACAGCTCCTATGGTCCGGCTTTCTTT
CASSILSDSSYGPAFF
>TRBD1|TRBV5-1|TRBJ1-4|15|many
TGCGCCAGCAGCCGCGGGACAGGGGGGCGAGAAAAACTGTTTTTT
CASSRGTGGREKLFF
>.|TRBV19|TRBJ2-7|11|once
TGTGCCAGTAGTATGGGGGACGAGCAGTACTTC
CASSMGDEQYF
>.|TRBV18|TRBJ1-3|15|.
TGTGCCAGCTCACCAGGGATGGGCTCTGGAAACACCATATATTTT
CASSPGMGSGNTIYF
>TRBD1|TRBV11-2|TRBJ2-2|16|.
TGTGCCAGCAGCTTAGGAGGGACAGGGACCAACGGGGAGCTGTTTTTT
CASSLGGTGTNGELFF
>TRBD1|TRBV9|TRBJ1-4|15|.
TGTGCCAGCAGCGAGGGGACAGGGGCGGGAGAAAAACTGTTTTTT
CASSEGTGAGEKLFF
>TRBD1|TRBV15|TRBJ2-5|16|.
TGTGCCACCAGCAGTGGCAGACAGGGGACACAAGAGACCCAGTACTTC
CATSSGRQGTQETQYF
>TRBD2|TRBV28|TRBJ2-1|14|.
TGTGCCACGGCCGGGGGAGGGTCGGGGAATGAGCAGTTCTTC
CATAGGGSGNEQFF
>.|TRBV28|TRBJ1-5|12|many
TGTGCCAGCAGTGCGGGGGGGTTGCCCCAGCATTTT
CASSAGGLPQHF
>TRBD2|TRBV19|TRBJ2-7|15|.
TGTGCCAGTAGTCGGACTAGCGGGAGGTTAGAAGAGCAGTACTTC
CASSRTSGRLEEQYF
>TRBD1|TRBV7-8|TRBJ1-2|15|once
TGTGCCAGCAGCTTAGCGGTTGGGACAGGGTTTGGCTACACCTTC
CASSLAVGTGFGYTF
>TRBD1|TRBV7-3|TRBJ2-1|16|.
TGTGCCAGCAGCTCGTCCCCGGGACAGGGGGTCGATGAGCAGTTCTTC
CASSSSPGQGVDEQFF
>.|TRBV6-5|TRBJ1-3|16|.
TGTGCCAGCAGTTACTCGGACGGCCTCTCTGGAAACACCATATATTTT
CASSYSDGLSGNTIYF